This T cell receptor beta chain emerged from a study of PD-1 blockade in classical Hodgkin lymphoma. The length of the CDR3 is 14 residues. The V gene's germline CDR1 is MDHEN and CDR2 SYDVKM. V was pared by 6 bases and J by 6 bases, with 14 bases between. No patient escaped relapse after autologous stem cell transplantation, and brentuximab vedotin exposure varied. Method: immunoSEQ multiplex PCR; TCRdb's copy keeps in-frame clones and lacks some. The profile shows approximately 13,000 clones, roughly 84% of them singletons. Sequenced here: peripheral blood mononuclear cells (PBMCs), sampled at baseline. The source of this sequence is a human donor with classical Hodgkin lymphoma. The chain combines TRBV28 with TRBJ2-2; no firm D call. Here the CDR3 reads CASSSHLVPGELFF. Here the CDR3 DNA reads TGTGCCAGCAGCTCTCACTTGGTCCCCGGGGAGCTGTTTTTT.